Listed below are T cell receptor beta chains from one sample, sequenced in a study of shared clonotypes between healthy human individuals. The table came from immunoSEQ multiplex PCR; TCRdb's copy has only in-frame clones and leaves some out. Among hundreds of thousands of clones listed, just over 75% were seen once. Sequenced input: PBMCs. Receptors originate from a woman in her 40s in good health. Some clones in this sample may be carry-over from other donors' samples. The CDR3 runs from the conserved cysteine through the conserved F or W. Each record gives: clone size, V gene, J gene, D gene, CDR3 DNA, CDR3 protein. D genes are given only for firm matches. Some rows mark clone size as missing; the rest say once, few, many or name a class of expanded clone.

>.|TRBV5-1|TRBJ2-3|TRBD1
TGCGCCAGCAGCTCGAGGGGGCGCGGGTTCACAGATACGCAGTATTTT
CASSSRGRGFTDTQYF
>.|TRBV6-1|TRBJ2-7|.
TGTGCCAGCAGCACAGGGTCTATGGAGCAGTACTTC
CASSTGSMEQYF
>.|TRBV5-1|TRBJ2-1|.
TGCGCCAGCAGCCTTGGAGAGGTTTCCTACAATGAGCAGTTCTTC
CASSLGEVSYNEQFF
>.|TRBV10-3|TRBJ2-1|TRBD1
TGTGCCATCAGTGAGTCGGCCAGGGGGCTCAATGAGCAGTTCTTC
CAISESARGLNEQFF
>once|TRBV6-5|TRBJ1-1|.
TGTGCCAGCAGTTACTCGAGTAGCTACCCTGAAGCTTTCTTT
CASSYSSSYPEAFF
>.|TRBV30|TRBJ1-4|.
TGTGCCTGGCGGAGGACGGTTGCAACTAATGAAAAACTGTTTTTT
CAWRRTVATNEKLFF
>.|TRBV30|TRBJ2-7|TRBD2
TGTGCCTGGAGTAGGGACTACCGCGAGCAGTACTTC
CAWSRDYREQYF
>.|TRBV9|TRBJ2-3|.
TGTGCCAGCAGCGTAGGATCTAGCATGCATACGCAGTATTTT
CASSVGSSMHTQYF
>.|TRBV27|TRBJ2-7|TRBD1
TGTGCCAGTCCCCACCGGGACAGGGAGTACGAGCAGTACTTC
CASPHRDREYEQYF
>few|TRBV6-1|TRBJ2-5|TRBD1
TGTGCCAGTGGGACAGTAGAGACCCAGTACTTC
CASGTVETQYF
>few|TRBV30|TRBJ2-3|.
TGTGCCTGGAGTAGGGTCACCCCCACAGATACGCAGTATTTT
CAWSRVTPTDTQYF
>.|TRBV10-3|TRBJ2-3|TRBD2
TGTGCCATCAGTGAATTAGCGGGAGGCCTTAGGGATACGCAGTATTTT
CAISELAGGLRDTQYF
>.|TRBV7-8|TRBJ2-7|.
TGTGCCAGCAGCTTAGAGTACTACGAGCAGTACTTC
CASSLEYYEQYF
>.|TRBV7-6|TRBJ2-3|TRBD2
TGTGCCAGCAGCTCCTTAGCGGGAGGGGGTACAGATACGCAGTATTTT
CASSSLAGGGTDTQYF
>.|TRBV2|TRBJ2-5|TRBD2
TGTGCCAGCGTGCGACTAGCGGGAGGGGAAGAGACCCAGTACTTC
CASVRLAGGEETQYF
>few|TRBV28|TRBJ1-5|.
TGTGCCAGCTTCCCGAGTTTGGGGAATCAGCCCCAGCATTTT
CASFPSLGNQPQHF
>.|TRBV2|TRBJ2-5|TRBD1
TGTGCCACCCAGGGGACAGGGATGTCGGAGACCCAGTACTTC
CATQGTGMSETQYF
>.|TRBV6-6|TRBJ2-1|.
TGTGCCAGCAGTTACGGGGTAGGGCCGATCTACAATGAGCAGTTCTTC
CASSYGVGPIYNEQFF
>.|TRBV4-3|TRBJ2-1|.
TGCGCCAGCAGCCAAGCCTGGGTGAATGAGCAGTTCTTC
CASSQAWVNEQFF
>.|TRBV30|TRBJ2-7|TRBD1
TGTGCCTGGAGTCAAGGGGAACCGGGACAGGGCTACGAGCAGTACTTC
CAWSQGEPGQGYEQYF
>.|TRBV6-6|TRBJ2-1|TRBD1
TGTGCCAGCAGTCCGCGGACAGGGTCGAGCAATGAGCAGTTCTTC
CASSPRTGSSNEQFF
>.|TRBV19|TRBJ2-5|.
TGTGCCAGTAGTATAGATGGGCAGGGGTCACAAGAGACCCAGTACTTC
CASSIDGQGSQETQYF
>many|TRBV27|TRBJ2-5|.
TGTGCCAGCTCCCGGAGGCCCCAAGAGACCCAGTACTTC
CASSRRPQETQYF
>many|TRBV4-2|TRBJ2-7|.
TGTGCCAGCAGCCCCCCCGCCCCGTGGGACGAGCAGTACTTC
CASSPPAPWDEQYF
>.|TRBV18|TRBJ1-3|.
TGTGCCAGCTCACCCGGACCGACCTCTGGAAACACCATATATTTT
CASSPGPTSGNTIYF
>.|TRBV15|TRBJ2-2|.
TGTGCCACCAGCGAAAACGGGGGCACCGGGGAGCTGTTTTTT
CATSENGGTGELFF
>.|TRBV4-1|TRBJ1-6|.
TGCGCCAGCGAGAGAGGGGGGCTAAATTCACCCCTCCACTTT
CASERGGLNSPLHF
>.|TRBV28|TRBJ2-7|.
TGTGCCAGCAGCTCCGGGGGATCGACGGTCGAGCAGTACTTC
CASSSGGSTVEQYF
>.|TRBV10-3|TRBJ2-7|TRBD2
TGTGCCATCAGTACTAGCGGGAGGGCTCGGGGTCGCTCCGAGCAGTACTTC
CAISTSGRARGRSEQYF
>.|TRBV9|TRBJ1-3|.
TGTGCCAGCAGCACCGGGACGCCTGGAAACACCATATATTTT
CASSTGTPGNTIYF
>.|TRBV2|TRBJ1-4|.
TGTGCCAGCAGTGCGGGGACTAGACTGTTTTTT
CASSAGTRLFF
>.|TRBV9|TRBJ2-1|.
TGTGCCAGCAGCGTAGGGGACAAGCCGTTTGAGCAGTTCTTC
CASSVGDKPFEQFF
>.|TRBV7-2|TRBJ1-1|.
TGTGCCAGCAGCTCCCGGCCAGGGGTCCCTGAAGCTTTCTTT
CASSSRPGVPEAFF
>few|TRBV11-2|TRBJ1-1|.
TGTGCCAGCAGCTTGTCCGGGAACACTGAAGCTTTCTTT
CASSLSGNTEAFF
>once|TRBV4-3|TRBJ2-1|TRBD2
TGCGCCAGCAGCCCGGGACTAGCGGGAGTATGGAATGAGCAGTTCTTC
CASSPGLAGVWNEQFF
>.|TRBV19|TRBJ2-1|.
TGTGCCACTACGGGGGGACAGGCGTACAATGAGCAGTTCTTC
CATTGGQAYNEQFF
>.|TRBV10-3|TRBJ2-5|TRBD2
TGTGCCATCAGTGAGCTGGGGCGGCTAGCGGCTCAAGAGACCCAGTACTTC
CAISELGRLAAQETQYF
>.|TRBV30|TRBJ2-3|TRBD2
TGTGCCTGGAGTGGGACTAGCGGGAGGACAGATACGCAGTATTTT
CAWSGTSGRTDTQYF
>many|TRBV29-1|TRBJ1-1|.
TGCAGCGTTGAATCTGAGGGAACGGAAGCTTTCTTT
CSVESEGTEAFF
>few|TRBV6-5|TRBJ1-3|.
TGTGCCAGCTTCTCGACCTCTGGAAACACCATATATTTT
CASFSTSGNTIYF
>.|TRBV25-1|TRBJ1-2|.
TGTGCCAGCAGTGAATGGGAGCAGGTCTATGGCTACACCTTC
CASSEWEQVYGYTF
>.|TRBV29-1|TRBJ2-7|.
TGCAGCGGGGTGACAGGCGAATTCGAGCAGTACTTC
CSGVTGEFEQYF
>.|TRBV7-9|TRBJ2-5|TRBD2
TGTGCCAGCAGCCCAGCGGGGGGGGTAGAGACCCAGTACTTC
CASSPAGGVETQYF
>.|TRBV7-9|TRBJ2-6|.
TGTGCCAGCGCCAGAGGGGGGGGTCCGGCCTCTGGGGCCAACGTCCTGACTTTC
CASARGGGPASGANVLTF
>.|TRBV5-6|TRBJ1-4|.
TGTGCCAGCAGCTTAGTGGGTGCGACTAATGAAAAACTGTTTTTT
CASSLVGATNEKLFF
>.|TRBV18|TRBJ2-1|.
TGTGCCAGCTCTGTGACCGCCGCCTACAATGAGCAGTTCTTC
CASSVTAAYNEQFF
>.|TRBV5-6|TRBJ2-7|TRBD2
TGTGCCAGCAGCTTGGTCGGTAGCGGGAGCGACGAGCAGTACTTC
CASSLVGSGSDEQYF
>.|TRBV6-5|TRBJ2-1|TRBD2
TGTGCCAGCAGTTACTCGGCTAGCGGGAGTTTGATTGAGTTCTTC
CASSYSASGSLIEFF
>.|TRBV5-4|TRBJ2-3|.
TGTGCCAGCAGCTTCACCCCCAACGCCGCCGCAGATACGCAGTATTTT
CASSFTPNAAADTQYF